This T cell receptor beta chain appears in the sequencing data of a study of shared clonotypes between healthy human individuals. Study-wide findings and caveats: Memory subsets had estimated richness that was generally smaller than that of naive subsets. Lower generation probabilities were found for non-shared clonotypes than for those shared by all four donors. The study found roughly 5% of naive CD4 clonotypes shared across a few donors.

Germline CDR1 and CDR2: MNHNS and SASEGT. The CDR3 consists of 14 residues. The J segment lost 2 bases and the V segment lost 6 bases, leaving 6 bases of the junction unmatched. Libraries were prepared by immunoSEQ multiplex PCR; TCRdb keeps only in-frame clonotypes and omits some of them. This sample yields over 700,000 clones, of which over 60% are seen a single time; less than 2% belongs to the top ten. With respect to this clone: Its target is unknown.

Sequencing input: memory CD4+ T cells sorted from blood. Subset of the sample: CD45RA-negative fraction. The receptor comes from a woman in her thirties in good health. The chain uses TRBV6-1 and TRBJ2-7; TRBD2 aligns across 8 bases. The CDR3 is CASSSREGAYEQYF. The CDR3, as DNA: TGTGCCAGCAGCTCCCGGGAGGGGGCCTACGAGCAGTACTTC.